This TCR beta chain was captured in a study of blood T cell repertoires in COVID-19. Study-level information: Samples taken during acute and convalescent COVID-19 were collected in the United States, Italy and Spain. Sources were T cells, B-cell-depleted T cells, or PBMCs; the material itself was cDNA or gDNA.

V was clipped by 6 bases and J by 8 bases, with 20 bases between them. The CDR3 length is 15 residues. Germline V lookup: CDR1 MNHEY, CDR2 SVGAGI. Methods used by the authors: The assay estimated nucleated cells by amplifying reference gene primers. Using immunoSEQ multiplex PCR, the repertoire was profiled, and TCRdb retains in-frame clones only, with some absent. V, J and clone size are those of that table, while D and trimming were read from the DNA. The repertoire includes 30,000 to 40,000 clones, 75% to 80% of them detected once, and roughly 17% sits in the top ten. The chain recombines TRBV6-5 with TRBJ2-1; D is perhaps TRBD2 (6 bases). The sample was peripheral blood. This receptor was identified in a human donor in a cohort sampled during active COVID-19. In DNA form, the CDR3 reads TGTGCCAGCAGCTTGGACTACAGTCCAACCGATGAGCAGTTCTTC. Its protein product is CASSLDYSPTDEQFF.